This T cell receptor (beta chain) was sequenced in a study of shared clonotypes between healthy human individuals. Study details: Aged 18 to 49, the donors were two women and three men. Study-wide results and limits: Few donors restricted represented genetic and exposure-history diversity. Compared with clonotypes that all four donors shared, non-shared clonotypes had lower generation probabilities.

Data came from immunoSEQ multiplex PCR; TCRdb stores just in-frame clones and leaves some out. The sample consists of approximately 2.1 million clones, 85% to 95% of them appearing once. Turning to this clone: No antigen is known for it.

Germline V gene sequence: CDR1 MDHEN, CDR2 SYDVKM. Trimming shortened V by 8 bases and J by 9 bases, and 14 bases separated the two germline ends. The CDR3 contains 12 residues. J is TRBJ1-3 and V is TRBV28; D might be TRBD1 (5 bases). This TCR derives from a young man in good health. Some clones in this sample may be carry-over from other donors' samples. The sequencing input was naive CD4+ T cells from PBMCs. Noted subset: CD45RA+ positively selected. The CDR3 sequence: CASGKTQGTIYF. In nucleotides, the CDR3 is TGTGCCAGCGGTAAAACGCAGGGCACCATATATTTT.